This TCR beta chain was recovered during a study of shared clonotypes between healthy human individuals. Study summary: Researchers assigned three CD4 naive, three CD4 memory, two CD8 naive and one CD8 memory plate to each donor.

The method was immunoSEQ multiplex PCR; TCRdb's version includes in-frame clones alone and lacks a portion of them. The sample holds approximately 100,000 clones; about 70% are singletons and the top ten take approximately 23%. Study results and limitations: Clonotype sharing among donors was thought likely to change with sequencing depth.

The CDR3 extends over 11 amino acids. Germline CDR1 is MNHNY and CDR2 is SVGAGI (reference sequence). V shed 6 bases and J shed 4 bases, with 6 bases lying between them. Every contributor of samples was a Caucasian grown-up residing in Nashville, Tennessee. Worth noting for this clone: Its antigen is unidentified. A much larger clonotype is one base distant, so this may be a read error.

This clonotype originated in a woman aged 30 to 39 in good health. The sample taken for sequencing was memory CD8+ T cells sorted from blood. The subset was: CD45RO+ cells pooled with CCR7-negative TemRA cells. The rearrangement joins TRBV6-6 to TRBJ1-1; unclear D gene. The CDR3 sequence is CASRVSTEAFF. Here the CDR3 DNA reads TGTGCCAGCAGGGTTAGCACTGAAGCTTTCTTT.